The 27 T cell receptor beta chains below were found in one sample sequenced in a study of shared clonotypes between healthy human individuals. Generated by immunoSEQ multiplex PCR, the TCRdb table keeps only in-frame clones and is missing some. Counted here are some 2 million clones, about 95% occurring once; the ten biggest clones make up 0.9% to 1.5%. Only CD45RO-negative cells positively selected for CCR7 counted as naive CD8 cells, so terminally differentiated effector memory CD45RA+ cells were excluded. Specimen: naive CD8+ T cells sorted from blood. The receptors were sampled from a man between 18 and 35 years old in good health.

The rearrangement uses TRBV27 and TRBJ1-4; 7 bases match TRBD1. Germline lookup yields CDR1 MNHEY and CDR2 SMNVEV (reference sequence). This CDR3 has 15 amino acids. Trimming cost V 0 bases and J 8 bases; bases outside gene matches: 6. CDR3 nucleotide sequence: TGTGCCAGCAGTTTATCGGGATTACAGGGGGAAAAACTGTTTTTT. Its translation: CASSLSGLQGEKLFF.

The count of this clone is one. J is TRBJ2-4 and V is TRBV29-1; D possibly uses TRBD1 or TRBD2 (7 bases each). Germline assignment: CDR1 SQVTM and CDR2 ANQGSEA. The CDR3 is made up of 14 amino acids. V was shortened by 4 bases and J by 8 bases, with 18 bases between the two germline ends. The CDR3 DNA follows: TGCAGCGTTGGGGGGGGACAGAGTTGGGACATTCAGTACTTC. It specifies CSVGGGQSWDIQYF.

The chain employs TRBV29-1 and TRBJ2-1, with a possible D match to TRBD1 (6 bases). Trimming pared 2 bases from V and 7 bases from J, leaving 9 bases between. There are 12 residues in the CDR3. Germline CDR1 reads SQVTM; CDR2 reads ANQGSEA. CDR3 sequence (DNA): TGCAGCGTTGAAACAGGGTGGAATGAGCAGTTCTTC. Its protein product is CSVETGWNEQFF.

The CDR3 is CASSLIVRQGSSYNSPLHF. The CDR3 nucleotides are TGTGCCAGCAGCTTAATTGTCCGGCAGGGAAGCTCCTATAATTCACCCCTCCACTTT. J is TRBJ1-6 and V is TRBV7-8; weak D call: TRBD1 (5 bases). CDR1 is SGHVS and CDR2 is FQNEAQ in the germline V gene. The CDR3 covers 19 residues. The V end was cut by 2 bases, the J end by 0 bases, with 17 bases between.

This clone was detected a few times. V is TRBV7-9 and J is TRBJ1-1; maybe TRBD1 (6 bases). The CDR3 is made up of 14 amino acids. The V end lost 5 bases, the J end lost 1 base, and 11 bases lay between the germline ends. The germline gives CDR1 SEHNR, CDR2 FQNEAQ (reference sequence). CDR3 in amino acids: CASSPRTENTEAFF. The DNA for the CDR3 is TGTGCCAGCAGCCCCCGGACAGAGAACACTGAAGCTTTCTTT.

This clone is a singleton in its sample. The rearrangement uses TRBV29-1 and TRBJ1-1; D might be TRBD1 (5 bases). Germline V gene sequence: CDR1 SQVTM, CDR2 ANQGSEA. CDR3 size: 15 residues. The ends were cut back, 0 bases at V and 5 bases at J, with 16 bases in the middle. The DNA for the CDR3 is TGCAGCGTTGAAGAAAGGGGAGAGGGGTGGACTGAAGCTTTCTTT. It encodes CSVEERGEGWTEAFF. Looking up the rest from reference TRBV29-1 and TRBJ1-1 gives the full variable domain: SAVISQKPSRDICQRGTSLTIQCQVDSQVTMMFWYRQQPGQSLTLIATANQGSEATYESGFVIDKFPISRPNLTFSTLTVSNMSPEDSSIYLCSVEERGEGWTEAFFGQGTRLTVV.

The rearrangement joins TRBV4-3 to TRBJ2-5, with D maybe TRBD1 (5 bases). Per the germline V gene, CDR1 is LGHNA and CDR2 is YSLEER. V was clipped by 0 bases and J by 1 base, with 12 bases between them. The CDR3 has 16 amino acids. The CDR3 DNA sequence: TGCGCCAGCAGCCAAGATGACGGCAGGGTCCAAGAGACCCAGTACTTC. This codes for CASSQDDGRVQETQYF.

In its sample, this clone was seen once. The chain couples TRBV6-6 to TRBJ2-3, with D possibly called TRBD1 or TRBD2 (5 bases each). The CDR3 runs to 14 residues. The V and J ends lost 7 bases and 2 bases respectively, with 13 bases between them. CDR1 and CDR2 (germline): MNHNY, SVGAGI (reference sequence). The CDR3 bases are TGTGCCAGCATCCAGGGAGCCTACACAGATACGCAGTATTTT. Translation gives CASIQGAYTDTQYF.

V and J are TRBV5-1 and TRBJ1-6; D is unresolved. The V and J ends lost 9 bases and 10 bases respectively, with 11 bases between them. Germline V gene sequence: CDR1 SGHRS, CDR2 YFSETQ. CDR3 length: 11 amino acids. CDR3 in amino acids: CATLPWSPLHF. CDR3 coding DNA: TGCGCCACCCTCCCTTGGTCACCCCTCCACTTT.

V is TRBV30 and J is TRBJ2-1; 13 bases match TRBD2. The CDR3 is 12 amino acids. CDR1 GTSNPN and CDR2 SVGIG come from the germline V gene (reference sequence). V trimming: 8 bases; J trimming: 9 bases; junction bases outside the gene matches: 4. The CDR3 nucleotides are TGTGCCGCAGGACTAGCGGGAGTTGAGCAGTTCTTC. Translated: CAAGLAGVEQFF.

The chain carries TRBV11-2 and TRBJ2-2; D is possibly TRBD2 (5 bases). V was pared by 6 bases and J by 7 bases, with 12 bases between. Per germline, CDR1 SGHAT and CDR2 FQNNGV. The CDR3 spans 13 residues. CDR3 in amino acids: CASRGWESGELFF. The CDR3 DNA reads TGTGCCAGCAGGGGCTGGGAGAGCGGGGAGCTGTTTTTT.

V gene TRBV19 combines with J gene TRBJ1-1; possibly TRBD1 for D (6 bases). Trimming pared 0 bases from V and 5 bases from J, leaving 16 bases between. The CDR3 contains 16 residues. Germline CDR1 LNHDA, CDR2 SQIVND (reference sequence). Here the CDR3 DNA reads TGTGCCAGTAGTATAGATCTATCCAGGGGAGATACTGAAGCTTTCTTT. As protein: CASSIDLSRGDTEAFF. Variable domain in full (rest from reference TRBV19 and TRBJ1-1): DGGITQSPKYLFRKEGQNVTLSCEQNLNHDAMYWYRQDPGQGLRLIYYSQIVNDFQKGDIAEGYSVSREKKESFPLTVTSAQKNPTAFYLCASSIDLSRGDTEAFFGQGTRLTVV.

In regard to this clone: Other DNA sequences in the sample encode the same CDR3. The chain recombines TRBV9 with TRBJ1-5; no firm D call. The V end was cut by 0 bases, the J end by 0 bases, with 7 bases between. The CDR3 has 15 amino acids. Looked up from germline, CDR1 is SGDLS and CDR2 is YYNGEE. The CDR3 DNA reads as TGTGCCAGCAGCGTAGACGGGAATAGCAATCAGCCCCAGCATTTT. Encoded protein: CASSVDGNSNQPQHF.

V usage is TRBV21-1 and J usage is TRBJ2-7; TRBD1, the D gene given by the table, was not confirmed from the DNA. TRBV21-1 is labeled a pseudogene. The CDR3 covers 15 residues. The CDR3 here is CASSKALNQGYEQYF. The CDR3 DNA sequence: TGTGCCAGCAGCAAAGCGCTTAATCAGGGTTACGAGCAGTACTTC.

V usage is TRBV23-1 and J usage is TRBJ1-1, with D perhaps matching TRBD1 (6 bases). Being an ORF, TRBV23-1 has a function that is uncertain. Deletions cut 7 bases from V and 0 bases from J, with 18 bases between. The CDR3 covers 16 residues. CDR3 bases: TGCGCCAGCACTCCGGGTAGGGGGTTGGTGAACACTGAAGCTTTCTTT. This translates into CASTPGRGLVNTEAFF.

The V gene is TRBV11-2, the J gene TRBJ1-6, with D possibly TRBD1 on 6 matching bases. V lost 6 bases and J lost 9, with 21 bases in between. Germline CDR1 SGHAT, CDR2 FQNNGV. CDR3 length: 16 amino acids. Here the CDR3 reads CASREGTPLQGSPLHF. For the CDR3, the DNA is TGTGCCAGCAGGGAAGGGACACCCCTTCAAGGTTCACCCCTCCACTTT.

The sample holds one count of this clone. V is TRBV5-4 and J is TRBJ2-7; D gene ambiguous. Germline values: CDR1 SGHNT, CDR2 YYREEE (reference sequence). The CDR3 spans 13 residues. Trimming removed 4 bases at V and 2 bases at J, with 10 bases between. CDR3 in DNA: TGTGCCAGCAGCACCGACAAACCCTACGAGCAGTACTTC. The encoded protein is CASSTDKPYEQYF.

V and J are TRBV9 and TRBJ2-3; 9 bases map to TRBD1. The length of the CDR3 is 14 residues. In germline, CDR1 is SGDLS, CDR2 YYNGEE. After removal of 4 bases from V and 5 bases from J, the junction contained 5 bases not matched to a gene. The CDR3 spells CASSPGQGLDTQYF. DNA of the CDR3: TGTGCCAGCAGCCCGGGACAGGGATTAGATACGCAGTATTTT.

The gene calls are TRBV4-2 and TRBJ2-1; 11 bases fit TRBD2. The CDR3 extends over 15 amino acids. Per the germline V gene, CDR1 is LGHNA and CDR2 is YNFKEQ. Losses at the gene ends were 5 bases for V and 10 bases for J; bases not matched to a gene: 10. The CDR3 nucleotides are TGTGCCAGCAGCTCTAACCTAGCGGGGGGTTGGGAGCAGTTCTTC. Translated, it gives CASSSNLAGGWEQFF.

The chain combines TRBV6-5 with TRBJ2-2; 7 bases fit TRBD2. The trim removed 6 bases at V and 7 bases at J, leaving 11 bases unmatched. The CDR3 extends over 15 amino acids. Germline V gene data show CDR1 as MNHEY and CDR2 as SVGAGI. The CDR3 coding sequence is TGTGCCAGCAGCTTTCAAGGCGGGAGCAACGGGGAGCTGTTTTTT. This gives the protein CASSFQGGSNGELFF.

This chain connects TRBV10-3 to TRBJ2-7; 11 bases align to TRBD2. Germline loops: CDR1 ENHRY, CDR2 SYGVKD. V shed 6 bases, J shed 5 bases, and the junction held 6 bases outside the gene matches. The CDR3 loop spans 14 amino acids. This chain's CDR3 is CAISVAGGPHEQYF. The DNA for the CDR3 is TGTGCCATCAGCGTAGCGGGAGGGCCCCACGAGCAGTACTTC.

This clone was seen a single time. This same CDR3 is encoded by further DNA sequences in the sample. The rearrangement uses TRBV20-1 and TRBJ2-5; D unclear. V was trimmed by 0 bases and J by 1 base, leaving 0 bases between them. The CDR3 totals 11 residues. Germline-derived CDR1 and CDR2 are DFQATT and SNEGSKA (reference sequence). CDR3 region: CSARDQETQYF. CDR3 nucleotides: TGCAGTGCTAGAGACCAAGAGACCCAGTACTTC.

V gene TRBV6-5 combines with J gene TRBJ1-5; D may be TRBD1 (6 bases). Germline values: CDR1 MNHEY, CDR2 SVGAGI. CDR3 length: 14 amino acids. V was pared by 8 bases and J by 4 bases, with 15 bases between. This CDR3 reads CASGEIGGNQPQHF. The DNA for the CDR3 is TGTGCCAGCGGTGAAATAGGGGGGAATCAGCCCCAGCATTTT.

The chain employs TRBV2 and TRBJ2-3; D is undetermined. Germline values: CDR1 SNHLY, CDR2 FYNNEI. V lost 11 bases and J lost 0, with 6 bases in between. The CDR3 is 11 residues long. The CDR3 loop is CACASTDTQYF. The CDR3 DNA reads TGTGCCTGCGCTAGCACAGATACGCAGTATTTT.

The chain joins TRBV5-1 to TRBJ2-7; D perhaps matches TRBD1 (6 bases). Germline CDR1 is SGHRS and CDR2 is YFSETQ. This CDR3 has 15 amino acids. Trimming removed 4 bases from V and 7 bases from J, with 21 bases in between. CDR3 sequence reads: CASSLARRTDQEQYF. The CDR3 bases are TGCGCCAGCAGCCTGGCTCGAAGGACAGATCAAGAGCAGTACTTC.

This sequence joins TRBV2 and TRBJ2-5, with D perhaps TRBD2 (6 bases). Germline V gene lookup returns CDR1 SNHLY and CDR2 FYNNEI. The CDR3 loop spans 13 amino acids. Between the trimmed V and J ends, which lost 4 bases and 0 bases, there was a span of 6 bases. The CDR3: CASSGDYQETQYF. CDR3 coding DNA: TGTGCCAGCAGTGGGGACTACCAAGAGACCCAGTACTTC. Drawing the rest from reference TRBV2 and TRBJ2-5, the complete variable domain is EPEVTQTPSHQVTQMGQEVILRCVPISNHLYFYWYRQILGQKVEFLVSFYNNEISEKSEIFDDQFSVERPDGSNFTLKIRSTKLEDSAMYFCASSGDYQETQYFGPGTRLLVL.

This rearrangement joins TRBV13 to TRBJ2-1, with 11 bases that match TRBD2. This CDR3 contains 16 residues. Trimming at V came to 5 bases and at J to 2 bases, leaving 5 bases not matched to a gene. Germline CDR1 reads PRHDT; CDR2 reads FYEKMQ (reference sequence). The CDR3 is CASSTSSGGTYNEQFF. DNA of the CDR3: TGTGCCAGCAGCACCTCTAGCGGGGGGACCTACAATGAGCAGTTCTTC.